The rows below give T cell receptor beta chains drawn from one sample of a study of T cell changes during pregnancy in multiple sclerosis. Sequencing used immunoSEQ multiplex PCR; TCRdb keeps in-frame clones, though not all of them. The top ten hold 15% to 17% of the sample, which has approximately 21,000 clones, around four fifths seen once. The material sequenced was CD8+ T cells from peripheral blood mononuclear cells, taken in the first trimester of pregnancy. These TCRs come from a female donor in good health, enrolled as a control in a pregnancy study. Each CDR3 is given with its conserved first and last residue. The D gene is left open where the match is weak. Rows may omit the clone size; those that give it use once, few, many or a size class.

V gene	D gene	J gene	clone size	CDR3 protein	CDR3 DNA
TRBV19	.	TRBJ2-7	.	CASSISDEQYF	TGTGCCAGTAGTATCTCGGACGAGCAGTACTTC
TRBV19	TRBD1	TRBJ1-4	medium-sized	CASSIGQGHEKLFF	TGTGCCAGTAGTATAGGACAGGGGCACGAAAAACTGTTTTTT
TRBV6-5	TRBD1	TRBJ1-1	.	CASSYLQGGRTEAFF	TGTGCCAGCAGTTACTTACAGGGGGGAAGGACTGAAGCTTTCTTT
TRBV4-1	.	TRBJ1-4	.	CASSQGRFEKLFF	TGCGCCAGCAGCCAAGGGAGGTTTGAAAAACTGTTTTTT
TRBV5-1	TRBD2	TRBJ2-7	once	CASSLETSGRSSYEQYF	TGCGCCAGCAGCTTGGAGACTAGCGGGAGGAGCTCCTACGAGCAGTACTTC
TRBV23-1	TRBD2	TRBJ2-1	once	CANRGAGGTFF	TGCGCCAACCGAGGGGCGGGGGGAACGTTCTTC
TRBV9	.	TRBJ1-4	.	CASSPNGLGNEKLFF	TGTGCCAGCAGCCCCAACGGGTTAGGTAATGAAAAACTGTTTTTT
TRBV9	.	TRBJ2-1	.	CASSVEGGGVGSYNEQFF	TGTGCCAGCAGCGTAGAGGGGGGGGGTGTCGGGTCCTACAATGAGCAGTTCTTC
TRBV28	TRBD2	TRBJ2-7	.	CASSFGGGSYEQYF	TGTGCCAGCAGTTTTGGGGGGGGCTCCTACGAGCAGTACTTC
TRBV5-1	TRBD1	TRBJ2-3	.	CASRAGQGSTDTQYF	TGCGCCAGCCGAGCGGGACAGGGGAGCACAGATACGCAGTATTTT
TRBV4-1	TRBD2	TRBJ2-7	.	CASSPRSGGGYEQYF	TGCGCCAGCAGCCCCAGGTCTGGCGGGGGGTACGAGCAGTACTTC
TRBV2	.	TRBJ2-5	once	CASKRGGNKTQYF	TGTGCCAGCAAAAGGGGAGGTAACAAGACCCAGTACTTC
TRBV6-1	TRBD1	TRBJ1-1	.	CATSTSGTGGAAAFF	TGTGCCACCAGTACTAGTGGGACAGGGGGCGCGGCCGCTTTCTTT
TRBV5-8	TRBD1	TRBJ2-7	.	CASSYAGTGLYEQYF	TGTGCCAGCAGCTATGCCGGGACAGGGTTATACGAGCAGTACTTC
TRBV19	TRBD1	TRBJ1-4	.	CASSVKGQTNEKLFF	TGTGCCAGTAGTGTAAAGGGACAGACCAATGAAAAACTGTTTTTT
TRBV5-5	.	TRBJ1-1	.	CASSWNTDTEAFF	TGTGCCAGCAGCTGGAATACAGACACTGAAGCTTTCTTT
TRBV5-1	TRBD1	TRBJ1-2	.	CASSWGDRGYGYTF	TGCGCCAGCAGCTGGGGGGACAGGGGATATGGCTACACCTTC
TRBV23-1	.	TRBJ1-5	.	CASSPEEDCNQPQHF	TGCGCCAGCAGCCCCGAGGAGGACTGTAATCAGCCCCAGCATTTT
TRBV5-5	.	TRBJ2-7	once	CASSIIQGSYEQYF	TGTGCCAGCAGCATAATCCAGGGATCCTACGAGCAGTACTTC
TRBV6-4	.	TRBJ2-1	.	CASSEDSSYNEQFF	TGTGCCAGCAGTGAGGACAGCTCCTACAATGAGCAGTTCTTC
TRBV13	.	TRBJ2-7	.	CASSPALFSEQYF	TGTGCCAGCAGCCCTGCACTCTTCTCCGAGCAGTACTTC
TRBV19	.	TRBJ2-7	.	CASGGSYEQYF	TGTGCCAGCGGGGGAAGCTACGAGCAGTACTTC
TRBV21-1	.	TRBJ2-1	.	CASSNPPGLDNEQFF	TGTGCCAGCAGCAACCCCCCGGGACTCGACAATGAGCAGTTCTTC
TRBV6-1	.	TRBJ1-3	.	CASDGQRGNTIYF	TGTGCCAGCGACGGACAGAGAGGAAACACCATATATTTT
TRBV15	TRBD2	TRBJ2-3	.	CATSLDQGLAFDTQYF	TGTGCCACCAGCCTAGACCAGGGACTAGCTTTCGATACGCAGTATTTT
TRBV13	TRBD1	TRBJ1-1	.	CASSPGTGAAFF	TGTGCCAGCAGCCCGGGGACAGGAGCTGCTTTCTTT
TRBV28	.	TRBJ2-1	.	CASSLGVNEQFF	TGTGCCAGCAGTTTGGGAGTAAATGAGCAGTTCTTC
TRBV30	.	TRBJ2-1	.	CAWRELNEQFF	TGTGCCTGGAGAGAGTTGAATGAGCAGTTCTTC
TRBV9	TRBD2	TRBJ2-3	.	CASSVKREEPHHTQYF	TGTGCCAGCAGCGTAAAGCGGGAGGAACCACACCATACGCAGTATTTT
TRBV7-9	TRBD2	TRBJ2-5	.	CASSGGLAVETQYF	TGTGCCAGCAGCGGTGGACTAGCGGTTGAGACCCAGTACTTC
TRBV6-1	TRBD1	TRBJ1-4	.	CASSEGGTGVEKLFF	TGTGCCAGCAGTGAGGGAGGGACAGGGGTTGAAAAACTGTTTTTT
TRBV27	TRBD1	TRBJ1-2	few	CASRRGGDRGPGGYGYTF	TGTGCCAGCAGACGGGGGGGGGACAGGGGCCCTGGGGGCTATGGCTACACCTTC
TRBV30	TRBD2	TRBJ2-1	.	CAWTKLAGSYNEQFF	TGTGCCTGGACTAAGCTAGCGGGGTCCTACAATGAGCAGTTCTTC
TRBV4-1	.	TRBJ2-3	.	CASTGGTDTQYF	TGCGCCAGCACGGGAGGCACAGATACGCAGTATTTT
TRBV13	.	TRBJ2-1	.	CASSLVSYNEQFF	TGTGCCAGCAGCTTAGTCTCTTACAATGAGCAGTTCTTC
TRBV27	.	TRBJ1-5	.	CASSLSRGNQPQHF	TGTGCCAGCAGTTTATCCAGGGGCAATCAGCCCCAGCATTTT
TRBV27	TRBD1	TRBJ1-2	.	CASSYRGSYGYTF	TGTGCCAGCAGTTACAGGGGATCCTATGGCTACACCTTC
TRBV29-1	TRBD1	TRBJ2-7	.	CSAEGQAGEQYF	TGCAGCGCGGAGGGACAGGCCGGGGAACAGTACTTC
TRBV6-4	TRBD2	TRBJ2-1	.	CASSDSSGSLDEQFF	TGTGCCAGCAGTGATAGTAGCGGGAGTTTGGATGAGCAGTTCTTC
TRBV6-5	.	TRBJ1-5	few	CASSGSPEGNQPQHF	TGTGCCAGCAGTGGCTCACCCGAGGGCAATCAGCCCCAGCATTTT
TRBV6-4	.	TRBJ2-3	once	CASSDSRGAHTDTQYF	TGTGCCAGCAGTGACTCTCGGGGGGCTCACACAGATACGCAGTATTTT